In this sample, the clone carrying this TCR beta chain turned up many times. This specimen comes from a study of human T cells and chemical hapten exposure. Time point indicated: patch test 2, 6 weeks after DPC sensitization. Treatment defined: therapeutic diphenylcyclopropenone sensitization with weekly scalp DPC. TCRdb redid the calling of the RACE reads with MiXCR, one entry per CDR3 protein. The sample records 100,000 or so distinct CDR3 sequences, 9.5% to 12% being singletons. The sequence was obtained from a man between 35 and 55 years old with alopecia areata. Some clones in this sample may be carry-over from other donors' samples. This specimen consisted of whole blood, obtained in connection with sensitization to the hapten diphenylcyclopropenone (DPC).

The DNA of the CDR3 is TGTGCCAGCAGTGCTCCGGGACAGGGGTACGGTCAGCCCCAGCATTTT. Its protein is CASSAPGQGYGQPQHF. The chain recombines TRBV2 with TRBJ1-5; TRBD1 matches at 10 bases. In germline, CDR1 is SNHLY, CDR2 FYNNEI. This CDR3 has 16 residues. V lost 4 bases and J lost 6; bases outside the gene matches: 9.